Following are 19 T cell receptor beta chains from one sample sequenced in a study of graft-versus-host responses after intestinal transplantation. Profiling relied on immunoSEQ multiplex PCR, and the TCRdb table lists in-frame clones only, not all of them. This sample yields 90,000 to 130,000 clones, of which around 95% are seen a single time; roughly 0.5% belongs to the top ten. Their target antigens are unknown. The source was unstimulated CD8+ T cells sorted from spleen or lymph node cells, collected before intestinal transplant. The receptors were gathered from a human donor who received an intestinal transplant.

The chain links TRBV2 to TRBJ1-1; D gene uncertain. V was trimmed by 8 bases and J by 0 bases, leaving 7 bases between them. CDR3 size: 12 residues. Per germline, CDR1 SNHLY and CDR2 FYNNEI. The CDR3 DNA follows: TGTGCCAGCCGTTCGGTGAACACTGAAGCTTTCTTT. Translating gives CASRSVNTEAFF.

The V gene is TRBV4-1, the J gene TRBJ2-7; 8 nucleotides match TRBD1. The ends lost 1 base at V and 0 bases at J; junction bases unmatched: 2. The length of the CDR3 is 15 residues. Germline V gene data show CDR1 as MGHRA and CDR2 as YSYEKL. CDR3 region: CASSQGQGASYEQYF. The DNA for the CDR3 is TGCGCCAGCAGCCAAGGTCAGGGGGCCTCCTACGAGCAGTACTTC.

This clone showed up just once. The J gene is TRBJ2-2, the V gene TRBV19; perhaps D is TRBD1 or TRBD2 (7 bases each). Trimming stripped 7 bases from V and 11 bases from J, with 17 bases between. Germline assignment: CDR1 LNHDA and CDR2 SQIVND (reference sequence). The CDR3 covers 13 residues. CDR3 sequence reads: CASNPQGGRELFF. In DNA, the CDR3 is TGTGCCAGTAACCCTCAGGGGGGGCGAGAGCTGTTTTTT. The full variable domain, completed using reference TRBV19 and TRBJ2-2, is DGGITQSPKYLFRKEGQNVTLSCEQNLNHDAMYWYRQDPGQGLRLIYYSQIVNDFQKGDIAEGYSVSREKKESFPLTVTSAQKNPTAFYLCASNPQGGRELFFGEGSRLTVL.

The chain recombines TRBV4-1 with TRBJ1-2; D may be TRBD1 (6 bases). The ends were cut back, 1 base at V and 8 bases at J, with 14 bases in the middle. The CDR3 runs 14 residues. Germline assignment: CDR1 MGHRA and CDR2 YSYEKL. CDR3 sequence reads: CASSQVVGGDGYTF. In DNA form, the CDR3 reads TGCGCCAGCAGCCAAGTGGTGGGGGGCGACGGCTACACCTTC.

The chain carries TRBV7-9 and TRBJ2-2; unclear D gene. From germline, CDR1 is SEHNR and CDR2 FQNEAQ (reference sequence). V was pared by 6 bases and J by 3 bases, with 5 bases between. There are 12 residues in the CDR3. This CDR3 is CASRKDTGELFF. CDR3 DNA sequence: TGTGCCAGCAGGAAGGACACCGGGGAGCTGTTTTTT.

The rearrangement uses TRBV30 and TRBJ1-1, with TRBD1 as a possible D gene (5 bases). V dropped 3 bases and J dropped 5 bases, with 13 bases sitting between them. The CDR3 is 13 amino acids. Germline V gene lookup returns CDR1 GTSNPN and CDR2 SVGIG (reference sequence). The CDR3 protein is CAWSIGEGTEAFF. In nucleotides, the CDR3 is TGTGCCTGGAGCATAGGGGAGGGGACTGAAGCTTTCTTT.

The chain joins TRBV18 to TRBJ2-3; TRBD2 is a possible D gene (5 bases). CDR1 and CDR2 from the germline V gene are KGHSH and LQKENI. CDR3 size: 20 residues. The V and J ends lost 4 bases and 0 bases respectively, with 26 bases between them. Written as DNA, the CDR3 is TGTGCCAGCTCACAAGGACTTAATTCAGGAGCGCCTTCTAGCACAGATACGCAGTATTTT. This sequence encodes CASSQGLNSGAPSSTDTQYF.

J is TRBJ1-5 and V is TRBV7-9; D gene uncertain. V lost 6 bases and J lost 1, with 10 bases in between. Germline V gene lookup returns CDR1 SEHNR and CDR2 FQNEAQ (reference sequence). CDR3 length equals 14 residues. For the CDR3, the DNA is TGTGCCAGCAGTGAGGTATCCAGCAATCAGCCCCAGCATTTT. It translates to CASSEVSSNQPQHF.

V usage is TRBV6-6 and J usage is TRBJ2-1; 8 bases map to TRBD2. The germline CDR1 and CDR2 sequences are MNHNY and SVGAGI (reference sequence). Trimming took 4 bases from V and 4 from J; bases not matched to a gene: 9. The CDR3 is 16 amino acids. CDR3 sequence: CASSSGLALMYNEQFF. For the CDR3, the DNA is TGTGCCAGCAGTTCTGGACTAGCTTTAATGTACAATGAGCAGTTCTTC.

The CDR3 DNA reads TGTGCCACCAGCAGAGACTTGGGGGAAGGGCAGCCCCAGCATTTT. Translated, it gives CATSRDLGEGQPQHF. This chain links TRBV15 with TRBJ1-5; maybe TRBD1 (5 bases). The CDR3 sequence is 15 residues long. The V and J ends lost 0 bases and 7 bases respectively, with 13 bases between them. The germline gives CDR1 LNHNV, CDR2 YYDKDF (reference sequence).

A word on this clone: At the DNA level, this CDR3 is encoded by other sequences in the same sample as well. V usage is TRBV27 and J usage is TRBJ2-7; D is uncertain. CDR3 length: 13 amino acids. V lost 3 bases and J lost 0, with 6 bases in between. CDR1 is MNHEY, CDR2 SMNVEV, per germline (reference sequence). The CDR3 DNA reads as TGTGCCAGCAGTTTTTCAAGCTCCTACGAGCAGTACTTC. It codes for CASSFSSSYEQYF.

This chain uses TRBV28 with TRBJ2-2; 11 bases match TRBD1. CDR1 is MDHEN, CDR2 SYDVKM, per germline. The CDR3 has 16 residues. V shed 4 bases and J 5 bases; nucleotides not matched to a gene: 6. The DNA for the CDR3 is TGTGCCAGCAGTTCAGGGACAGGGGGAGAGACCGGGGAGCTGTTTTTT. It is translated as CASSSGTGGETGELFF.

The chain joins TRBV29-1 to TRBJ1-2, with 7 bases lining up with TRBD1. Per germline, CDR1 SQVTM and CDR2 ANQGSEA. This CDR3 is 14 amino acids long. J gave up 4 bases and V 6 bases, and 11 bases lay outside the gene matches. CDR3 in DNA: TGCAGCGTCGACCGGGACAGCAGAACCTATGGCTACACCTTC. Translation: CSVDRDSRTYGYTF.

The V and J genes are TRBV19 and TRBJ1-3; no clear D gene. The germline V and J ends were trimmed by 8 bases and 1 base, with 6 bases remaining between them. The CDR3 is 12 residues long. Per the germline V gene, CDR1 is LNHDA and CDR2 is SQIVND (reference sequence). The CDR3 DNA sequence: TGTGCCAGTCGTCCATCTGGAAACACCATATATTTT. Translation: CASRPSGNTIYF.

The rearrangement joins TRBV9 to TRBJ2-2; 8 bases line up with TRBD2. Germline lookup yields CDR1 SGDLS and CDR2 YYNGEE. With 1 base clipped from V and 5 bases from J, the junction kept 4 bases outside the gene matches. This CDR3 spans 15 amino acids. The CDR3: CASSVTAGVTGELFF. DNA of the CDR3: TGTGCCAGCAGCGTAACAGCGGGAGTGACCGGGGAGCTGTTTTTT.

The chain recombines TRBV9 with TRBJ2-1; the match to TRBD2 covers 8 bases. The CDR3 has 15 amino acids. Per the germline V gene, CDR1 is SGDLS and CDR2 is YYNGEE. Trimming cost V 3 bases and J 8 bases; bases outside gene matches: 10. The CDR3 protein is CASSGGTRVGYEQFF. The CDR3 DNA is TGTGCCAGCAGCGGCGGGACTAGGGTAGGCTATGAGCAGTTCTTC.

This clone occurred once. The chain has TRBV19 and TRBJ2-7, with 8 positions matching TRBD1. Germline V CDR1 and CDR2: LNHDA, SQIVND (reference sequence). This CDR3 spans 14 amino acids. V lost 6 bases and J lost 2; bases outside the gene matches: 6. In DNA form, the CDR3 reads TGTGCCAGTAGCACCGGGACAGGCCCCTACGAGCAGTACTTC. Protein: CASSTGTGPYEQYF.

The chain carries TRBV10-2 and TRBJ1-5; 7 positions agree with TRBD1. This CDR3 spans 16 amino acids. Germline V gene sequence: CDR1 WSHSY, CDR2 SAAADI. V lost 8 bases, J lost 0 bases, and 10 bases stayed unmatched. The CDR3 is CASLPGQLYSNQPQHF. The DNA of the CDR3 is TGCGCCAGCCTCCCGGGACAGCTGTATAGCAATCAGCCCCAGCATTTT.

The chain has TRBV28 and TRBJ1-2; D call uncertain. V gave up 3 bases and J gave up 5 bases, with 22 bases separating them. The length of the CDR3 is 17 residues. CDR1 MDHEN and CDR2 SYDVKM come from the germline V gene. CDR3 residues: CASSFSLYSPGVYGYTF. The CDR3 DNA sequence: TGTGCCAGCAGTTTTTCTTTATACAGCCCGGGAGTATATGGCTACACCTTC.